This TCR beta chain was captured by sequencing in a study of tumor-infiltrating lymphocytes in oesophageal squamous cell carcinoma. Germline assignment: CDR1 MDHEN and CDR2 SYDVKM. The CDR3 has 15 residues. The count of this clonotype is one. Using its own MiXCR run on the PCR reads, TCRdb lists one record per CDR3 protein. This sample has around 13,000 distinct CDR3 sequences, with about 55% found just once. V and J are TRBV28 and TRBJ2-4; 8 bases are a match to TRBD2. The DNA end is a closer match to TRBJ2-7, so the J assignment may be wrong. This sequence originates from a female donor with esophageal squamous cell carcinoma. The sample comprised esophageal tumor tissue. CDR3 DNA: TGTGCCAGCAGTTTAGTAGCGGGAAGTATGGACGAGCAGTACTTC. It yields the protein CASSLVAGSMDEQYF.